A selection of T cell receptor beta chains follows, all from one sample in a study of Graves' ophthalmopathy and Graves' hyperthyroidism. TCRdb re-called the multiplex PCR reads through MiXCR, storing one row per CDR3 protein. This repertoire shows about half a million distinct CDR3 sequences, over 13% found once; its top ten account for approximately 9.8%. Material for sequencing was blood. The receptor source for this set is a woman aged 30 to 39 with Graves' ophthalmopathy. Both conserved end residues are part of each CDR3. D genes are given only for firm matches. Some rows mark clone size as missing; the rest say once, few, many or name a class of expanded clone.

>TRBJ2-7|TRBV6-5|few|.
TGTGCCAGCAGTTACCGCAGGGGTCGGGACGAGCAGTACTTC
CASSYRRGRDEQYF
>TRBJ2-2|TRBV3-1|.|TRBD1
TGTGCCAGCAGCCGGAAGACAGGGTTGAACACCGGGGAGCTGTTTTTT
CASSRKTGLNTGELFF
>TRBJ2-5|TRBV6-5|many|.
TGTGCCAGCAGTTACTCTATAGGTTCTACCCAAGAGACCCAGTACTTC
CASSYSIGSTQETQYF
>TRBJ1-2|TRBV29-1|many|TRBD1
TGCAGCGTTGATTTATGGGACAGGGGGAAAGGTGGCTACACCTTC
CSVDLWDRGKGGYTF
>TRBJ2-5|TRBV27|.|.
TGTGCCAGCAGCTTAGTCGGCCCATTAGAGACCCAGTACTTC
CASSLVGPLETQYF
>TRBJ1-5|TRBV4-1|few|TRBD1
TGCGCCAGCAGCCGTGGACAGGGGGCACGGAATCAGCCCCAGCATTTT
CASSRGQGARNQPQHF
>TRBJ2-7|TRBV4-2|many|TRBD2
TGTGCCAGCAGCCGCCACAACACCCGGGGGGTACTAGCGGGGAGCTCCTACGAGCAGTACTTC
CASSRHNTRGVLAGSSYEQYF
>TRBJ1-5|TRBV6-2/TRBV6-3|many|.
TGTGCCAGCAGTCTTAAATGGAAGAGCAATCAGCCCCAGCATTTT
CASSLKWKSNQPQHF
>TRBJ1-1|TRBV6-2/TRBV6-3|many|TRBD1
TGTGCCAGCACCGCCGGACAGGGAAACACTGAAGCTTTCTTT
CASTAGQGNTEAFF
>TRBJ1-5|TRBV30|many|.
TGTGCCTGGAGTCCAGGGGTCGGGCAGCCCCAGCATTTT
CAWSPGVGQPQHF
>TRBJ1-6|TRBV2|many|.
TGTGCCAGCACTTGGTTTTACTCCTATAATTCACCCCTCCACTTT
CASTWFYSYNSPLHF
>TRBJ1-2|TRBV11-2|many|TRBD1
TGTGCCAGCAGCTTAGAAACAGGGGGCGGTAGCTATGGCTACACCTTC
CASSLETGGGSYGYTF
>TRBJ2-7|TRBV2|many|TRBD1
TGTGCCAGCAGTGAGCACCCTCTGGACAGGAGCTCCTACGAGCAGTACTTC
CASSEHPLDRSSYEQYF
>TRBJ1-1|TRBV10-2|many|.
TGCGCCAGCAGTGAGTGGGGGCGCGGTACTGAAGCTTTCTTT
CASSEWGRGTEAFF
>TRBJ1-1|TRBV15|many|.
TGTGCCACCAGCAGACGGGGCTCTGAAGCTTTCTTT
CATSRRGSEAFF
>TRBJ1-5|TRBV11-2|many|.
TGTGCCAGCAGCTTAGGGGGCGCATATAGCAATCAGCCCCAGCATTTT
CASSLGGAYSNQPQHF
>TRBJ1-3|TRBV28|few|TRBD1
TGTGCCAGCAGTGCAAACGACAGGGTCTCTGGAAACACCATATATTTT
CASSANDRVSGNTIYF
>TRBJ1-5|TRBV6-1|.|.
TGTGCCAGCAGTCCAAAGGTCGGGGGCGGCCAGCCCCAGCATTTT
CASSPKVGGGQPQHF
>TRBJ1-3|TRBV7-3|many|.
TGTGCCAGCAGCCCAACCGGGACTGGAAACACCATATATTTT
CASSPTGTGNTIYF
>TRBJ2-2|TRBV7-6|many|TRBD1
TGTGCCAGCAGCTCACCTACCGGGACAGGGAACACCGGGGAGCTGTTTTTT
CASSSPTGTGNTGELFF
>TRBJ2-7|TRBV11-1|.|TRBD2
TGTGCCAGCAGCTTGGTTTATTGGACTAGCGGGGGCTACGAGCAGTACTTC
CASSLVYWTSGGYEQYF
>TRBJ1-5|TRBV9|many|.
TGTGCCAGCAGCCGAAGCAATCAGCCCCAGCATTTT
CASSRSNQPQHF
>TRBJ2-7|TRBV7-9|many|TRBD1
TGTGCCAGCAGCTTAGATGGGACAGCCTACGAGCAGTACTTC
CASSLDGTAYEQYF
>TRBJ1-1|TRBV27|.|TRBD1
TGTGCCAGCCGAGCGACAGGGGGCATTGGAGACACTGAAGCTTTCTTT
CASRATGGIGDTEAFF
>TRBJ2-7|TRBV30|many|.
TGTGCCTGGAGTTCGACAATCTCCTACGAGCAGTACTTC
CAWSSTISYEQYF
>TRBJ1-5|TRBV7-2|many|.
TGTGCCACTCGACAATTGGGGAGAAATCAGCCCCAGCATTTT
CATRQLGRNQPQHF
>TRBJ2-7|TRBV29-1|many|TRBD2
TGCAGCGTTCCCGGGACTAGCGGGGTCTACGAGCAGTACTTC
CSVPGTSGVYEQYF
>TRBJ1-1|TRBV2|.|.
TGTGCCAGCAGTTTCGTCCGGGAGAACACTGAAGCTTTCTTT
CASSFVRENTEAFF
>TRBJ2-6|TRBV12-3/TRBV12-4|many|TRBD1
TGTGCCAGCAGTTTTGGGACAGAAGCCAACGTCCTGACTTTC
CASSFGTEANVLTF
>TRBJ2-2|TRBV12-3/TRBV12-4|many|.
TGTGCCAGCAGTTTAGATGTGACAGGGAACACCGGGGAGCTGTTTTTT
CASSLDVTGNTGELFF
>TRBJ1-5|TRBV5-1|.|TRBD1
TGCGCCAGCAGCTTGTCGGGACAGATAAATCAGCCCCAGCATTTT
CASSLSGQINQPQHF
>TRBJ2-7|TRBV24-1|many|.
TGTGCCACCAGTGATGCAGACGGGAGCTCCTACGAGCAGTACTTC
CATSDADGSSYEQYF
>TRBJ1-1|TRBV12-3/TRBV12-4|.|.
TGTGCCAGCAGTTTATACGGACAGCCGAACACTGAAGCTTTCTTT
CASSLYGQPNTEAFF
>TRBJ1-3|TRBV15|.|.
TGTGCCACCAGCAGAGATACGGGACGGGCCTCTGGAAACACCATATATTTT
CATSRDTGRASGNTIYF
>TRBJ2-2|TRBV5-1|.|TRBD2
TGCGCCAGGGCACCGGGACTAGTGCTCGAGGAGCTGTTTTTT
CARAPGLVLEELFF
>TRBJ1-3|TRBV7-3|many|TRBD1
TGTGCCAGCAGCTCCTTCCCCGGGACAGGGGATCTATATTTT
CASSSFPGTGDLYF
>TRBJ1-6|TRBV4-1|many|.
TGCGCCAGCAGCCAAGTGGGCTCCGGCGCTCGGTCACCCCTCCACTTT
CASSQVGSGARSPLHF
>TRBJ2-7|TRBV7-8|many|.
TGTGCCAGCAGCCGAGGACCAGTCCCCGAGCAGTACTTC
CASSRGPVPEQYF
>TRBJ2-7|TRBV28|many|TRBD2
TGTGCCAGCAGTTCCGCCTTAGCGGGAGCGTCAAAACTTAGGGCCTACGAGCAGTACTTC
CASSSALAGASKLRAYEQYF
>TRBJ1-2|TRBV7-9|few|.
TGTGCCAGCAGCTCAAACCATGGGTACTATGGCTACACCTTC
CASSSNHGYYGYTF
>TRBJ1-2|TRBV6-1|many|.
TGTGCCAGCAGTGAAGGTGGAATGGCACCCTATGGCTACACCTTC
CASSEGGMAPYGYTF
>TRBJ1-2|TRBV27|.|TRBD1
TGTGCCAGCACGACAGGGGGCGGTTATGGCTACACCTTC
CASTTGGGYGYTF
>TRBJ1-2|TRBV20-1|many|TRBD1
TGCAGTGCTAGAGTAGGGGGCAACTATGGCTACACCTTC
CSARVGGNYGYTF
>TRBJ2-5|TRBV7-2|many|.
TGTGCCAGCAGTGAAGGGGAGACCCAGTACTTC
CASSEGETQYF
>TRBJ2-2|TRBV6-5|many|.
TGTGCCAGCGAGGATAGGGGTAGAACCGGGGAGCTGTTTTTT
CASEDRGRTGELFF
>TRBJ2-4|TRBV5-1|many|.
TGCGCCAGCAGCTTGGATGGGAACATTAAGTACTTC
CASSLDGNIKYF
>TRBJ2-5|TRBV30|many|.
TGTGCCTGGGGGGCGGGGCAAGAGACCCAGTACTTC
CAWGAGQETQYF
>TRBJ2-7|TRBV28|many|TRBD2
TGTGCCAGCAGTTGGGGGCTAGCGGGCCGCGGCGAGCAGTACTTC
CASSWGLAGRGEQYF
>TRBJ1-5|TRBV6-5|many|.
TGTGCCAGCAGTTACAGGGGGGATCAGCCCCAGCATTTT
CASSYRGDQPQHF
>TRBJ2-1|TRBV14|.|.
TGTGCCAGCAGCCAAGATATAGCCCATGGTTCCTACAATGAGCAGTTCTTC
CASSQDIAHGSYNEQFF
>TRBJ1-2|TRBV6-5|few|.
TGTGCCAGCAGTTACTCACCGAAGACAGGCCAACCCTTC
CASSYSPKTGQPF
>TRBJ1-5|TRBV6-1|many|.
TGTGCCCGCCTCCCGGGACGGCGAAATCAGCCCCAGCATTTT
CARLPGRRNQPQHF
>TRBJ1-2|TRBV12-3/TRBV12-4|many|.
TGTGCCAGCAGTTTTAGGGTGACTGGGTATGGCTACACCTTC
CASSFRVTGYGYTF